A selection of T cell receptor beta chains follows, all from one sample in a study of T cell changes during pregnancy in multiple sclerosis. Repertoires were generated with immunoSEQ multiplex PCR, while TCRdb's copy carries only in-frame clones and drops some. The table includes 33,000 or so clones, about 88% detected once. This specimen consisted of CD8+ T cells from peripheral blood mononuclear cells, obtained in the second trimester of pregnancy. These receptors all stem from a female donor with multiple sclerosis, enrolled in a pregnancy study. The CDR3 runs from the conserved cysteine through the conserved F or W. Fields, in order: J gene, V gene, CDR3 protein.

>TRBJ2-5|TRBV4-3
CASSQDSGIRETQYF
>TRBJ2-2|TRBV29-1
CSLTWKGLAGAPGTGELFF
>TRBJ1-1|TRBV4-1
CASSQVQQGWTEAFF
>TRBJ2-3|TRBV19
CASSMTVTTADTQYF
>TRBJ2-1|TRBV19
CASKQDNEQFF
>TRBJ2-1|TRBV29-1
CSVETLAGALDQFF
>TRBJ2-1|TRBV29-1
CSVESGSSYNEQFF
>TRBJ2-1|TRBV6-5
CASSYGAASSYNEQFF
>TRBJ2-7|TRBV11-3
CASSPDGDSPLVGQYF
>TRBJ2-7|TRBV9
CASSPGGASPGYEQYF
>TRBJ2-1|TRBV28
CASSVDWSSYNEQFF
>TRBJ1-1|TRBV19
CASSIVRVNGENTEAFF
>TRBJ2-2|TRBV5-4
CASSQYTGELFF
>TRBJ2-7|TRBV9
CASSVGSQAYEQYF
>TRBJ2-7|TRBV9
CASSVGTSGSEQYF
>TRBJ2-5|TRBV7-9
CASSRTAGPEETQYF
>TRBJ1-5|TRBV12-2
CASRLGIGQGAEPQHF
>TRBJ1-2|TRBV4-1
CASSQTDSYGYTF
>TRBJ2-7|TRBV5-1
CASSPGRDYSYEQYF
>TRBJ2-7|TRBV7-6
CASSPGTGREEQYF
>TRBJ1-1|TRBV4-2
CASSPTGTNFEAFF
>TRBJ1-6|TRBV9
CASSKDRARSYNSPLHF
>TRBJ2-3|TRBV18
CASSPLGQGASRTQYF
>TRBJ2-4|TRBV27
CASKRGKDGNIQYF
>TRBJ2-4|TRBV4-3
CASSQATSGNVNIQYF
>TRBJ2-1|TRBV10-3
CAISEGGASGAHYNEQFF
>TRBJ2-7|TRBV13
CASSRTRSGSSLSGKQYF
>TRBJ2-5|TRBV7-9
CASSLGLGQETQYF
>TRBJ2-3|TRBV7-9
CASSDRGTLYDSQYF
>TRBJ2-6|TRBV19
CASLSGGIGANVLTF
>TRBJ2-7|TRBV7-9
CASRAAGGEGEQYF
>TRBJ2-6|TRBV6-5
CASSYDRGSGANVLTF
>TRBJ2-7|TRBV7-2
CASSLDIADYEQYF
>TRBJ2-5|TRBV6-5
CASSMTSEGETQYF
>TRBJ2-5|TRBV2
CASRNRGLRETQYF
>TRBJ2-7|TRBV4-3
CASSQVISGGNYEQYF
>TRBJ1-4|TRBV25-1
CASSEYPGSTNEKLFF
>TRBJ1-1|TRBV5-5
CASSRFGPGMNTEAFF
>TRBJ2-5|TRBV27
CAANGEYF
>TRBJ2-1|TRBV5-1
CASSFSSGRESYNEQFF
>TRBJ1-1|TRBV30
CAWSVDSANTEAFF
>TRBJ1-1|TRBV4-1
CASSRGQDEAFF
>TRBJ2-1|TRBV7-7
CASSLRLAGENNEQFF
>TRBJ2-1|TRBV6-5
CASSALAGERNEQFF
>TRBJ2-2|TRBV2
CASSVTSGYTGELFF
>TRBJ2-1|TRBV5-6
CASSLAGSDNEQFF
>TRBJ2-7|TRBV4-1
CASSQNRGYEQYF